This T cell receptor beta chain appears in the sequencing data of a study of OX40 agonist ivuxolimab in advanced cancers. Looking at the study overall: Ivuxolimab was an agonistic, fully human IgG2 monoclonal antibody directed against OX40 (CD134), a costimulatory receptor. Intravenous ivuxolimab was administered to patients every 2 weeks at six dose levels: 0.01, 0.1, 0.3, 1.5, 3 and 10 mg/kg. Of the approximately 54 dose-escalation patients, hepatocellular carcinoma was present in approximately 20, melanoma in approximately 15, renal cell carcinoma in 9 and head and neck cancer in 9. A male proportion of 75% to 85% and a mean age of about 60 years, ranging from about 20 to 79, were recorded for the dose-escalation cohort. Patients were allowed to have had prior anti-PD-1, anti-PD-L1 or anti-CTLA-4 therapy, and 40% of the dose-escalation patients had previously received checkpoint inhibitors. Partial responses occurred in three dose-escalation patients: two with cutaneous melanoma and one with hepatocellular carcinoma. Peripheral TCRbeta sequencing aimed to test whether ivuxolimab altered TCR sequence diversity and caused clonal T-cell expansion. The paper reports the monotherapy dose-escalation portion (N of about 51 patients) of the phase I ivuxolimab trial.

The trial excluded patients who had a history of autoimmune disease or were on systemic immunosuppression. Peripheral blood for TCR sequencing was collected from all dose cohorts at baseline, on cycle 4 day 1, and on cycle 7 day 1. Samples came from an open-label, multicenter, first-in-human phase I dose-escalation trial of ivuxolimab. Adults with locally advanced or metastatic melanoma, renal cell carcinoma, hepatocellular carcinoma or head and neck squamous cell carcinoma were enrolled in the trial. Before TCR sequencing, CD4+ T cells and CD8+ T cells were sorted from peripheral blood as separate populations. The full study reports these points: Low levels of normalized T-cell clonal expansion were also seen in some patients who did not respond. In the 0.1-3.0 mg/kg groups, partial responders had among the lowest normalized peripheral clonal expansion, particularly in CD8+ T cells. After ivuxolimab, more expanded clones were found on average in CD8+ T cells than in CD4+ T cells. Clonal expansion of both CD4+ and CD8+ blood T cells was observed from baseline to week 6 at doses 0.1 to 3.0 mg/kg. Antigen specificity was not determined for the clonally expanded peripheral T cells.

From V the trimming removes 4 bases and from J it removes 10 bases, while the gene matches leave 8 bases of the junction unaccounted for. The germline V gene encodes CDR1 SGDLS and CDR2 YYNGEE. The CDR3 runs 13 amino acids, cysteine and phenylalanine included. Solely the CDR3 DNA is kept, with 39 bases framed from the first base. A remark on this clone: No antigen is known for it. Base-call qualities are not available, and no considerably larger clone is one nucleotide away.

To sequence the TCRbeta CDR3 region, genomic DNA was isolated from the sorted cells. The immunoSEQ Assay was used to sequence the TCRbeta CDR3 regions. TCRdb provides this immuneACCESS table in a form limited to in-frame rearrangements. Some clones are lacking; in checked studies, under half of them reflect an unresolved V gene, and why the rest are absent is not known. This sample lists fewer than 55,000 clones; approximately 81% were detected once. The ten largest make up 20% to 25% of the sample. The specimen was CD4+ or CD8+ T cells sorted from blood, collected in a trial of the OX40 agonist ivuxolimab. This sequence uses TRBV9 and TRBJ2-5, with 9 bases aligning to TRBD1. The TCR originated in an adult with an advanced solid tumor such as melanoma, head and neck, liver or kidney cancer. This receptor carries the CDR3 CASSFGTGSDQYF. In nucleotide form, the sequence is TGTGCCAGCAGCTTCGGGACAGGGAGCGACCAGTACTTC. With the rest looked up from the reference TRBV9 and TRBJ2-5 genes rather than sequenced, the full variable domain is DSGVTQTPKHLITATGQRVTLRCSPRSGDLSVYWYQQSLDQGLQFLIQYYNGEERAKGNILERFSAQQFPDLHSELNLSSLELGDSALYFCASSFGTGSDQYFGPGTRLLVL.